Detailed here is one T cell receptor (beta chain). The antigen remains undetermined. This sample is part of a study of OX40 agonist ivuxolimab in advanced cancers. J lost 4 bases, V lost 1 base, and 13 bases had no gene match. The germline CDR1 and CDR2 sequences are LNHDA and SQIVND (reference sequence). The CDR3 runs to 17 residues. Overall study results and limits: Normalized T-cell clonal expansion was also low in a subset of nonresponders.

Generated by immunoSEQ multiplex PCR, the TCRdb table keeps only in-frame clones and is missing some. The data hold some 70,000 clones, with around 80% observed a single time. The sample was CD4+ or CD8+ T cells sorted from blood, taken in a trial of the OX40 agonist ivuxolimab. The chain employs TRBV19 and TRBJ2-7, with TRBD1 identical over 7 bases. The clonotype was recovered from an adult with an advanced solid tumor such as melanoma, head and neck, liver or kidney cancer. CDR3 DNA sequence: TGTGCCAGTAGTATAGTACGGAGTCGACAGGGCGATTACGAGCAGTACTTC. Translated, it gives CASSIVRSRQGDYEQYF.